Listed below are T cell receptor beta chains from one sample, sequenced in a study of cytomegalovirus exposure and HLA in healthy donors. Method: immunoSEQ multiplex PCR; TCRdb's copy keeps in-frame clones and lacks some. This table holds around 130,000 clones. Sequenced sample: PBMCs. Receptors were obtained from a woman between 40 and 55 years old in good health and CMV-seronegative. Both conserved end residues are part of each CDR3. The order of the fields is J gene, D gene, V gene, CDR3 protein, CDR3 DNA. The D gene is left open where the match is weak.

>TRBJ1-6|NA|TRBV15
CATSRDLATSSYNSPLHF
TGTGCCACCAGCAGAGATCTAGCCACCAGCTCCTATAATTCACCCCTCCACTTT
>TRBJ2-5|NA|TRBV9
CASSVIDLDGTQYF
TGTGCCAGCAGCGTAATCGACTTAGACGGGACCCAGTACTTC
>TRBJ2-5|TRBD2|TRBV5-1
CASSSGAGGPETQYF
TGCGCCAGCAGCTCTGGGGCGGGGGGTCCCGAGACCCAGTACTTC
>TRBJ2-2|NA|TRBV19
CASTRGNTGELFF
TGTGCCAGTACCCGGGGGAACACCGGGGAGCTGTTTTTT
>TRBJ2-5|TRBD2|TRBV5-6
CASTNWGGAQETQYF
TGTGCCAGCACAAACTGGGGGGGAGCACAAGAGACCCAGTACTTC
>TRBJ1-4|TRBD1|TRBV4-1
CASSQLGGPGTANEKLFF
TGCGCCAGCAGCCAACTCGGGGGTCCGGGGACAGCTAATGAAAAACTGTTTTTT
>TRBJ1-2|NA|TRBV10-2
CASSEFGHAGGYTF
TGCGCCAGCAGTGAGTTCGGCCACGCAGGGGGCTACACCTTC
>TRBJ1-6|NA|TRBV7-9
CASSFGGGPLHF
TGTGCCAGCAGCTTTGGCGGCGGACCCCTCCACTTT
>TRBJ2-4|TRBD1|TRBV5-1
CASSLPGTEKNIQYF
TGCGCCAGCAGCTTACCCGGGACAGAAAAAAACATTCAGTACTTC
>TRBJ1-1|TRBD1|TRBV9
CASSAEHRGGTEAFF
TGTGCCAGCAGCGCAGAGCACAGGGGAGGCACTGAAGCTTTCTTT
>TRBJ1-3|TRBD1|TRBV5-6
CASSLRTGKYRNTIYF
TGTGCCAGCAGCCTTCGGACAGGGAAGTATCGAAACACCATATATTTT